The rows below give T cell receptor beta chains drawn from one sample of a study of blood T cell repertoires in COVID-19. Sequencing was performed with immunoSEQ multiplex PCR; in TCRdb, only in-frame clones are kept and a portion is missing. The table records 90,000 or so clones, 86% of them present only once. Material: peripheral blood. The receptors stem from a human donor in a cohort sampled during active COVID-19. The CDR3 runs from the conserved cysteine through the conserved F or W. The D gene is left open where the match is weak. Expanded clones get a size class; other rows say once, few or many, or leave the size out.

TRBJ2-1,-,TRBV6-5,-,CASGQGGIINEQFF,TGTGCCAGCGGACAGGGAGGGATTATCAATGAGCAGTTCTTC
TRBJ1-1,-,TRBV5-6,TRBD1,CASSSTGGLGTEAFF,TGTGCCAGCAGCAGTACAGGGGGGCTGGGCACTGAAGCTTTCTTT
TRBJ2-3,-,TRBV11-3,TRBD2,CASSLIAGGQDTQYF,TGTGCCAGCAGCTTAATTGCGGGGGGCCAAGATACGCAGTATTTT
TRBJ1-2,-,TRBV15,-,CATSRTRGRTEYGYTF,TGTGCCACCAGCAGGACCCGTGGTAGGACAGAGTATGGCTACACCTTC
TRBJ2-3,-,TRBV28,TRBD1,CASSFTGGGTDTQYF,TGTGCCAGCAGTTTTACAGGGGGAGGCACAGATACGCAGTATTTT
TRBJ2-2,-,TRBV5-4,TRBD1,CASSNPQGASTGELFF,TGTGCCAGCAGCAATCCTCAGGGGGCGAGCACCGGGGAGCTGTTTTTT
TRBJ2-7,-,TRBV9,TRBD2,CASSDPSGNNYEQYF,TGTGCCAGCAGCGACCCTAGCGGGAACAATTACGAGCAGTACTTC
TRBJ1-2,-,TRBV28,-,CASSSTQGGYGYTF,TGTGCCAGCAGTTCGACACAGGGCGGCTATGGCTACACCTTC
TRBJ2-7,-,TRBV28,TRBD1,CARTTGTERSYEQYF,TGTGCCAGGACTACCGGGACAGAAAGAAGCTACGAGCAGTACTTC
TRBJ2-7,-,TRBV19,TRBD1,CASRSGGTGAEQYF,TGTGCCAGTAGGTCCGGGGGGACAGGGGCTGAGCAGTACTTC
TRBJ2-5,-,TRBV19,-,CASSNPAFAGVQETQYF,TGTGCCAGTAGTAACCCTGCCTTCGCGGGCGTTCAAGAGACCCAGTACTTC
TRBJ2-7,few,TRBV5-4,TRBD2,CASSFRRGGNEQYF,TGTGCCAGCAGCTTCCGCCGGGGGGGCAACGAGCAGTACTTC
TRBJ2-3,-,TRBV7-3,-,CASSFGGGGTDTQYF,TGTGCCAGCAGCTTTGGGGGAGGAGGCACAGATACGCAGTATTTT
TRBJ1-5,once,TRBV6-5,TRBD1,CASSVTGDNYQPQHF,TGTGCCAGCAGCGTGACAGGGGATAACTATCAGCCCCAGCATTTT
TRBJ1-3,-,TRBV18,-,CASSPGTRGRLSGNTIYF,TGTGCCAGCTCGCCCGGGACTCGTGGTAGGCTCTCTGGAAACACCATATATTTT
TRBJ2-7,-,TRBV6-1,TRBD2,CASSEPRLAAYEQYF,TGTGCCAGCAGTGAACCCCGACTAGCGGCTTACGAGCAGTACTTC
TRBJ1-2,once,TRBV7-8,-,CASSLALAIDGYTF,TGTGCCAGCAGCTTAGCGCTCGCGATCGATGGCTACACCTTC
TRBJ2-7,-,TRBV5-8,-,CASSLLGGAREQYF,TGTGCCAGCAGCTTGTTAGGGGGTGCACGCGAGCAGTACTTC
TRBJ1-1,-,TRBV7-9,-,CASSLRGGTEAFF,TGTGCCAGCAGCTTACGAGGGGGCACTGAAGCTTTCTTT
TRBJ1-1,-,TRBV6-5,-,CASSYSVRLTEAFF,TGTGCCAGCAGTTACTCGGTCAGACTTACTGAAGCTTTCTTT
TRBJ2-2,medium-sized,TRBV3-1/TRBV3-2,TRBD2,CASALGGARTGELFF,TGTGCCAGTGCCCTCGGGGGGGCCCGAACCGGGGAGCTGTTTTTT
TRBJ2-1,-,TRBV9,TRBD2,CASSVMASGIHNEQFF,TGTGCCAGCAGCGTAATGGCTAGCGGCATCCACAATGAGCAGTTCTTC
TRBJ2-7,-,TRBV2,TRBD1,CATRDRGYEQYF,TGTGCCACGAGGGACAGGGGCTACGAGCAGTACTTC
TRBJ2-7,-,TRBV7-2,-,CASSSNRVSYEQYF,TGTGCCAGCAGCTCTAACAGGGTGTCCTACGAGCAGTACTTC
TRBJ2-4,few,TRBV6-5,-,CASSGDGGAKNIQYF,TGTGCCAGCAGCGGGGACGGGGGAGCCAAAAACATTCAGTACTTC